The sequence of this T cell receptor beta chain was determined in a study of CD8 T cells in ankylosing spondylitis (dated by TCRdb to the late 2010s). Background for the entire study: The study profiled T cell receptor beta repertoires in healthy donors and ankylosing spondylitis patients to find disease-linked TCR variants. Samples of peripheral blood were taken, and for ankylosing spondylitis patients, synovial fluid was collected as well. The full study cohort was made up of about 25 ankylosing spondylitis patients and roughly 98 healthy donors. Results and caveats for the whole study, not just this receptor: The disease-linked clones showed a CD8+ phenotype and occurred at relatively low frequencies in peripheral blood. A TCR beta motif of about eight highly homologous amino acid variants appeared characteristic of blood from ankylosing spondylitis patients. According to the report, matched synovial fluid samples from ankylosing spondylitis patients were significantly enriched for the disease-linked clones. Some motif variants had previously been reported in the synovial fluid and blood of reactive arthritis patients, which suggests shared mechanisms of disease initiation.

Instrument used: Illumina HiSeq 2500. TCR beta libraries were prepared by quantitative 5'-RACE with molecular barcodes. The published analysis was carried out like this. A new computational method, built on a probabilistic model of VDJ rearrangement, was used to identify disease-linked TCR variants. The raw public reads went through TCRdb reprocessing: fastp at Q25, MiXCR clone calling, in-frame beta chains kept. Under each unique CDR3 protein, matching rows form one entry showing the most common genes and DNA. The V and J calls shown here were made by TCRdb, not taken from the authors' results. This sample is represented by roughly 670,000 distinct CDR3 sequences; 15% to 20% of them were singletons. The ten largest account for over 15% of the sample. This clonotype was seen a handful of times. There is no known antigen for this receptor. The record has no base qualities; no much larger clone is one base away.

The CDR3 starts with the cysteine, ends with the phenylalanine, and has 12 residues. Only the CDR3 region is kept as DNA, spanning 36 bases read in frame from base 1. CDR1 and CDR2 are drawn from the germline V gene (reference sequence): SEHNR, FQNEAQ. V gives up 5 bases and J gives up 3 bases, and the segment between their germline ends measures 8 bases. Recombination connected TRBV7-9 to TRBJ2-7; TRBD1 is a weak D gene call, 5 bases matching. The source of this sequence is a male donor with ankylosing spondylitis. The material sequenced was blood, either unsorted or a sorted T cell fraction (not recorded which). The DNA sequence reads TGTGCCAGCAGCCAGGGATACTACGAGCAGTACTTC. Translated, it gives CASSQGYYEQYF.